A single sample gave rise to the 28 T cell receptor beta chains below, sequenced in a study of blood T cell repertoires in COVID-19. TCRdb's copy holds only in-frame clones and misses some; the assay was immunoSEQ multiplex PCR. The data contain under 300,000 clones, roughly 87% of them singletons. Source material: peripheral blood. The source of these receptors is a man between 60 and 70 years old who had recovered from COVID-19.

The chain recombines TRBV6-6 with TRBJ2-7; 8 bases are shared with TRBD1. V trimming: 2 bases; J trimming: 2 bases; junction bases outside the gene matches: 8. Germline CDR1 MNHNY, CDR2 SVGAGI (reference sequence). The CDR3 length is 16 residues. CDR3 protein: CASSYAPGQAAYEQYF. In nucleotides, the CDR3 is TGTGCCAGCAGTTACGCTCCGGGACAGGCTGCCTACGAGCAGTACTTC.

This clone appeared once. The V gene is TRBV27, the J gene TRBJ1-2; 7 bases fit TRBD1. V was pared by 5 bases and J by 4 bases, with 10 bases of the junction left unmatched. This CDR3 is 15 amino acids long. In germline, CDR1 is MNHEY, CDR2 SMNVEV (reference sequence). As DNA, the CDR3 is TGTGCCAGCAGTCCCCTGGGACAGTTAGGCTATGGCTACACCTTC. It translates to CASSPLGQLGYGYTF.

The V and J genes are TRBV7-9 and TRBJ2-1; 11 positions agree with TRBD2. Trimming took 2 bases from V and 5 from J; bases not matched to a gene: 5. The germline V gene encodes CDR1 SEHNR and CDR2 FQNEAQ (reference sequence). This CDR3 contains 16 residues. CDR3 region: CASSLLAGGRDNEQFF. CDR3 nucleotides: TGTGCCAGCAGCTTACTAGCGGGGGGTAGGGACAATGAGCAGTTCTTC.

The chain couples TRBV6-5 to TRBJ1-1, with TRBD1 as a possible D gene (5 bases). Germline lookup yields CDR1 MNHEY and CDR2 SVGAGI. Trimming removed 4 bases at V and 3 bases at J, with 12 bases between. This CDR3 region has 14 residues. CDR3 nucleotides: TGTGCCAGCAGTTTCAGGGATTGGGACACTGAAGCTTTCTTT. Translated, it gives CASSFRDWDTEAFF.

J is TRBJ1-4 and V is TRBV6-5, with 9 bases identical to TRBD1. The CDR3 consists of 16 residues. V was clipped by 4 bases and J by 4 bases; unmatched bases: 7. The germline V gene has CDR1 MNHEY and CDR2 SVGAGI. The CDR3 DNA reads TGTGCCAGCAGTTCTCGGACAGGGGCTTATAATGAAAAACTGTTTTTT. This codes for CASSSRTGAYNEKLFF.

The chain carries TRBV19 and TRBJ2-2, with TRBD2 as a possible D gene (6 bases). Trimming took off 5 bases at V and 1 base at J, with 14 bases between the two ends. The CDR3 is made up of 16 amino acids. Germline values: CDR1 LNHDA, CDR2 SQIVND (reference sequence). CDR3 loop: CASSDAGILNTGELFF. The DNA for the CDR3 is TGTGCCAGTAGTGACGCGGGGATCCTGAACACCGGGGAGCTGTTTTTT. The variable domain in full, completed from reference TRBV19 and TRBJ2-2, reads DGGITQSPKYLFRKEGQNVTLSCEQNLNHDAMYWYRQDPGQGLRLIYYSQIVNDFQKGDIAEGYSVSREKKESFPLTVTSAQKNPTAFYLCASSDAGILNTGELFFGEGSRLTVL.

V gene TRBV7-8 combines with J gene TRBJ2-2; 8 positions match TRBD1. V shed 5 bases and J 5 bases; nucleotides not matched to a gene: 19. This CDR3 contains 19 residues. CDR1 SGHVS and CDR2 FQNEAQ come from the germline V gene. The CDR3 here is CASSVSILGQGKRTGELFF. CDR3 DNA sequence: TGTGCCAGCAGCGTCTCAATACTAGGACAGGGTAAAAGGACCGGGGAGCTGTTTTTT.

The V gene is TRBV9, the J gene TRBJ2-7; D is perhaps TRBD1 (8 bases). Germline V gene data show CDR1 as SGDLS and CDR2 as YYNGEE. The V end was cut by 0 bases, the J end by 7 bases, with 20 bases between. The CDR3 runs 16 residues. The CDR3 loop reads CASSVGGGTGPGEQYF. The CDR3 bases are TGTGCCAGCAGCGTAGGGGGAGGGACAGGTCCGGGTGAGCAGTACTTC.

The chain uses TRBV6-5 and TRBJ2-5, with D maybe TRBD2 (6 bases). This CDR3 is 12 amino acids long. Germline loops: CDR1 MNHEY, CDR2 SVGAGI. Trimming removed 10 bases at V and 5 bases at J, with 14 bases between. CDR3 coding DNA: TGTGCCACTGGGAGGTTGCACGAGACCCAGTACTTC. It encodes CATGRLHETQYF.

This chain links TRBV15 with TRBJ2-7, with TRBD2 as a possible D gene (6 bases). V shed 0 bases and J shed 2 bases, with 11 bases lying between them. This CDR3 has 15 residues. Germline V gene lookup returns CDR1 LNHNV and CDR2 YYDKDF (reference sequence). CDR3 residues: CATSRDRGSTYEQYV. DNA for the CDR3: TGTGCCACCAGCAGAGACCGGGGGTCAACCTACGAGCAGTACGTC.

The table lists this clone with many counts. This chain links TRBV3-1 (or the pseudogene TRBV3-2) with TRBJ1-1, with a tentative D call TRBD1 (5 bases). CDR3 length: 18 residues. The germline gives CDR1 LGHDT, CDR2 YNNKEL (reference sequence). The V gene lost 2 bases and the J gene lost 4 bases, with 23 bases spanning the gap. The CDR3 nucleotides are TGTGCCAGCAGCCAACTCTCAACGACGGGACTTCGTGTCACTGAAGCTTTCTTT. It encodes CASSQLSTTGLRVTEAFF.

Written as DNA, the CDR3 is TGTGCCAGCAGCGTTGGACTAGCGGGGGGGTCGACAGATACGCAGTATTTT. The encoded protein is CASSVGLAGGSTDTQYF. This sequence joins TRBV9 and TRBJ2-3; 15 nucleotides line up with TRBD2. Germline V gene sequence: CDR1 SGDLS, CDR2 YYNGEE. The CDR3 loop spans 17 amino acids. J was trimmed by 3 bases and V by 2 bases; bases with no gene match: 4.

V is TRBV18 and J is TRBJ2-5, with D possibly matching TRBD1 (6 bases). The CDR3 has 14 amino acids. Germline CDR1 reads KGHSH; CDR2 reads LQKENI. With 3 bases removed from V and 2 bases from J, the gap between germline ends came to 10 bases. This chain's CDR3 is CASSPVQGQETQYF. The CDR3 nucleotides are TGTGCCAGCTCACCGGTTCAGGGGCAAGAGACCCAGTACTTC.

A single count supports this clone. The J gene is TRBJ2-2, the V gene TRBV2; 11 positions match TRBD1. J lost 7 bases, V lost 4 bases, and 8 bases had no gene match. Germline CDR1 SNHLY, CDR2 FYNNEI. The CDR3 contains 16 residues. The CDR3 spells CASSGGTGGLVGELFF. CDR3 bases: TGTGCCAGCAGTGGCGGGACAGGGGGTCTAGTCGGGGAGCTGTTTTTT.

This rearrangement joins TRBV19 to TRBJ2-7, with D possibly matching TRBD1 (6 bases). The V gene's germline CDR1 is LNHDA and CDR2 SQIVND (reference sequence). This CDR3 is 14 amino acids long. V was clipped by 0 bases and J by 3 bases, with 9 bases between them. The CDR3 spells CASSIDRQDYEQYV. The CDR3 nucleotides read TGTGCCAGTAGTATAGATCGACAGGACTACGAGCAGTACGTC.

This clone appeared a single time. The chain couples TRBV5-1 to TRBJ1-1; no reliable D call. The germline V and J ends were trimmed by 4 bases and 4 bases, with 14 bases remaining between them. The CDR3 totals 14 residues. CDR1 is SGHRS and CDR2 is YFSETQ in the germline V gene. CDR3 amino acids: CASSPGVGRTEAFF. The DNA for the CDR3 is TGCGCCAGCAGCCCCGGGGTAGGGCGCACTGAAGCTTTCTTT.

The chain carries TRBV29-1 and TRBJ1-1, with D tentatively TRBD1 (6 bases). V was clipped by 4 bases and J by 0 bases, with 18 bases between them. Germline assignment: CDR1 SQVTM and CDR2 ANQGSEA. This CDR3 is built from 16 residues. CDR3 sequence reads: CSVVGGPGELNTEAFF. CDR3 in DNA: TGCAGCGTTGTCGGGGGGCCAGGGGAGCTGAACACTGAAGCTTTCTTT.

J is TRBJ1-5 and V is TRBV15; possible D gene TRBD1, 5 bases. The CDR3 is 14 amino acids. Trimming took 1 base from V and 3 from J, leaving 7 bases between them. The germline V gene has CDR1 LNHNV and CDR2 YYDKDF (reference sequence). CDR3 amino acids: CATSRGRDNQPQHF. The CDR3 DNA follows: TGTGCCACCAGCAGAGGCAGGGACAATCAGCCCCAGCATTTT.

This chain joins TRBV29-1 and TRBJ1-3; D is undetermined. The CDR3 totals 12 residues. Trimming left V 5 bases short and J 4 bases short, with 9 bases between. Germline CDR1 SQVTM, CDR2 ANQGSEA. DNA of the CDR3: TGCAGCGTTAGACATGGGGGAAACACCATATATTTT. Translated, it gives CSVRHGGNTIYF.

This sequence joins TRBV12-5 and TRBJ1-5; D is perhaps TRBD1 (5 bases). The CDR3 has 15 amino acids. The V gene lost 7 bases and the J gene lost 7 bases, with 20 bases spanning the gap. Germline V CDR1 and CDR2: LGHNT, FRNRAP. CDR3 in DNA: TGTGCTAGTGCCCCCGAAACAGGTTCAGAACAGCCCCAGCATTTT. Encoded protein: CASAPETGSEQPQHF. Variable domain in full (rest from reference TRBV12-5 and TRBJ1-5): DARVTQTPRHKVTEMGQEVTMRCQPILGHNTVFWYRQTMMQGLELLAYFRNRAPLDDSGMPKDRFSAEMPDATLATLKIQPSEPRDSAVYFCASAPETGSEQPQHFGDGTRLSIL.

CDR3 bases: TGTGCCAGTAGTTTGGGCGAGACCCAGTACTTC. Protein product: CASSLGETQYF. The gene calls are TRBV19 and TRBJ2-5; no clear D. The CDR3 length is 11 residues. Germline V gene sequence: CDR1 LNHDA, CDR2 SQIVND (reference sequence). V was pared by 5 bases and J by 5 bases, with 6 bases between.

The rearrangement joins TRBV15 to TRBJ1-2, with D maybe TRBD1 (5 bases). The germline CDR1 and CDR2 sequences are LNHNV and YYDKDF (reference sequence). Trimming pared 7 bases from V and 3 bases from J, leaving 21 bases between. This CDR3 is built from 16 residues. The CDR3, as DNA: TGTGCCACCACCCTGGACACTTCTCCTGGGGACTATGGCTACACCTTC. Residues: CATTLDTSPGDYGYTF.

The chain links TRBV6-6 to TRBJ1-1; D not resolved. The CDR3 is 14 amino acids. V was cut by 6 bases and J by 6 bases, with 17 bases left in between. From germline, CDR1 is MNHNY and CDR2 SVGAGI (reference sequence). CDR3 DNA: TGTGCCAGCAGCCGGATGAGGGCGGCAGCTGAAGCTTTCTTT. Translation: CASSRMRAAAEAFF.

This clone was counted a few times. The chain links TRBV6-1 to TRBJ2-7, with 7 positions matching TRBD1. The germline V gene has CDR1 MNHNS and CDR2 SASEGT. This CDR3 contains 14 residues. Losses at the gene ends were 2 bases for V and 3 bases for J; bases not matched to a gene: 4. Here the CDR3 reads CASSELGTVYEQYV. In nucleotides, the CDR3 is TGTGCCAGCAGTGAACTGGGGACAGTCTACGAGCAGTACGTC.

This chain uses TRBV7-9 with TRBJ2-1; 11 nucleotides align to TRBD2. The CDR3 covers 18 residues. CDR1 is SEHNR and CDR2 is FQNEAQ in the germline V gene (reference sequence). V trimming: 4 bases; J trimming: 6 bases; junction bases outside the gene matches: 14. The CDR3 protein is CASSSAGSGTSGPNEQFF. The CDR3 DNA follows: TGTGCCAGCAGCTCGGCCGGCAGCGGGACTAGCGGTCCCAATGAGCAGTTCTTC.

The chain links TRBV30 to TRBJ1-1; weak D call: TRBD1 (5 bases). Germline assignment: CDR1 GTSNPN and CDR2 SVGIG (reference sequence). The CDR3 runs 15 residues. Trimming stripped 3 bases from V and 2 bases from J, with 16 bases between. CDR3 amino acids: CAWRGSPTGNTEAFF. Written as DNA, the CDR3 is TGTGCCTGGAGAGGATCTCCAACAGGAAACACTGAAGCTTTCTTT.

The V call is TRBV28, the J call TRBJ2-7; 9 nucleotides line up with TRBD2. Germline V gene lookup returns CDR1 MDHEN and CDR2 SYDVKM. There are 17 residues in the CDR3. V lost 10 bases and J lost 7; bases outside the gene matches: 23. CDR3 amino acids: CATGTLAGKIIVGEQYF. The CDR3, as DNA: TGTGCCACGGGAACGCTAGCGGGGAAAATAATCGTAGGGGAGCAGTACTTC.

The chain joins TRBV24-1 to TRBJ2-3, with 7 bases lining up with TRBD1. The CDR3 length is 19 residues. CDR1 and CDR2 from the germline V gene are KGHDR and SFDVKD. Trimming took 1 base from V and 2 from J; bases not matched to a gene: 14. The CDR3 sequence is CATSDLTPSAQGYTDTQYF. DNA of the CDR3: TGTGCCACCAGTGATTTAACTCCCTCCGCACAGGGGTACACAGATACGCAGTATTTT.